What follows are 22 T cell receptor beta chains derived from one specimen sequenced in a study of shared clonotypes between healthy human individuals. Profiling relied on immunoSEQ multiplex PCR, and the TCRdb table lists in-frame clones only, not all of them. This sample has about 510,000 clones, with 79% found just once. Material: PBMCs. These receptors all come from a woman aged 40 to 50 in good health. Some clones in this sample may be carry-over from other donors' samples.

The chain joins TRBV11-2 to TRBJ2-5; TRBD1 agrees at 8 bases. Per germline, CDR1 SGHAT and CDR2 FQNNGV. Trimming removed 6 bases from V and 0 bases from J; junction bases left unmatched: 6. CDR3 length: 15 residues. Here the CDR3 reads CASRIGTGNQETQYF. The CDR3 region has the DNA TGTGCCAGCAGAATCGGGACAGGTAACCAAGAGACCCAGTACTTC.

The chain links TRBV28 to TRBJ2-7; unclear D gene. With 7 bases removed from V and 7 bases from J, the gap between germline ends came to 17 bases. Germline CDR1 and CDR2: MDHEN and SYDVKM. This CDR3 has 13 amino acids. Written as DNA, the CDR3 is TGTGCCAGCACCCCCAGCCCGGATCGGGAGCAGTACTTC. It codes for CASTPSPDREQYF.

The chain has TRBV29-1 and TRBJ2-1; possibly TRBD1 or TRBD2 for D (5 bases each). Germline CDR1 is SQVTM and CDR2 is ANQGSEA. Deletions cut 6 bases from V and 6 bases from J, with 18 bases between. The CDR3 is made up of 14 amino acids. The CDR3 protein is CSVLTVRGPNEQFF. The CDR3 bases are TGCAGCGTACTGACAGTGAGGGGTCCCAATGAGCAGTTCTTC.

The table lists this clone with a count of one. The chain recombines TRBV5-6 with TRBJ2-1; D gene ambiguous. This CDR3 contains 15 residues. V lost 4 bases, J lost 2 bases, and 13 bases lay in between. Germline CDR1 reads SGHDT; CDR2 reads YYEEEE. The CDR3 nucleotides read TGTGCCAGCAGCCACAGCACAGCGCCCTACAATGAGCAGTTCTTC. Translation: CASSHSTAPYNEQFF.

The CDR3 DNA reads as TGCGCCAGCAGCATTGGGACAGGTGGGACTGAAGCTTTCTTT. This codes for CASSIGTGGTEAFF. The rearrangement links TRBV5-1 to TRBJ1-1; 8 nucleotides line up with TRBD1. CDR3 length: 14 amino acids. J gave up 5 bases and V 4 bases, and 7 bases lay outside the gene matches. Germline loops: CDR1 SGHRS, CDR2 YFSETQ.

This chain links TRBV5-1 with TRBJ2-5; D remains ambiguous. The CDR3 covers 13 residues. V was shortened by 0 bases and J by 5 bases, with 8 bases between the two germline ends. Germline values: CDR1 SGHRS, CDR2 YFSETQ. CDR3 amino acids: CASSLGVRETQYF. The CDR3 nucleotides are TGCGCCAGCAGCTTGGGGGTCCGGGAGACCCAGTACTTC.

V is TRBV7-3 and J is TRBJ2-1; D is ambiguous. The CDR3 is made up of 14 amino acids. Per the germline V gene, CDR1 is SGHTA and CDR2 is FQGTGA. The V gene lost 5 bases and the J gene lost 1 base, with 9 bases spanning the gap. CDR3 DNA sequence: TGTGCCAGCAGCCCCTTGGTATCCTACAATGAGCAGTTCTTC. Amino acids: CASSPLVSYNEQFF. Full variable domain (remainder filled in from reference TRBV7-3 and TRBJ2-1): GAGVSQTPSNKVTEKGKYVELRCDPISGHTALYWYRQSLGQGPEFLIYFQGTGAADDSGLPNDRFFAVRPEGSVSTLKIQRTERGDSAVYLCASSPLVSYNEQFFGPGTRLTVL.

This clone came up once. The chain couples TRBV6-1 to TRBJ1-5; D is uncertain. Trimming removed 1 base from V and 10 bases from J, with 17 bases in between. The CDR3 contains 15 residues. Germline V gene sequence: CDR1 MNHNS, CDR2 SASEGT. The CDR3 loop reads CASSEVTGVGGPQHF. CDR3 coding DNA: TGTGCCAGCAGTGAAGTAACCGGGGTGGGAGGCCCCCAGCATTTT.

The V gene is TRBV9, the J gene TRBJ2-7, with D tentatively TRBD1 (6 bases). Trimming left V 4 bases short and J 5 bases short, with 16 bases between. This CDR3 spans 14 amino acids. Germline CDR1 SGDLS, CDR2 YYNGEE. The CDR3 protein is CASSPRTEVHEQYF. In DNA, the CDR3 is TGTGCCAGCAGCCCACGGACAGAAGTCCACGAGCAGTACTTC.

The V call is TRBV5-1, the J call TRBJ2-5; D may correspond to TRBD1 or TRBD2 (5 bases each). V was shortened by 3 bases and J by 4 bases, with 19 bases between the two germline ends. CDR1 SGHRS and CDR2 YFSETQ come from the germline V gene. This CDR3 region has 16 residues. The CDR3 DNA reads TGCGCCAGCAGCTACAATGGGGGTTTATACAGAGAGACCCAGTACTTC. Amino acid sequence: CASSYNGGLYRETQYF.

The genes are TRBV4-2 and TRBJ2-7; 7 bases match TRBD2. Germline values: CDR1 LGHNA, CDR2 YNFKEQ. This CDR3 is built from 15 residues. V shed 3 bases, J shed 3 bases, and the junction held 8 bases outside the gene matches. For the CDR3, the DNA is TGTGCCAGCAGCCATCGACTAGCCGGGGGCTACGAGCAGTACTTC. This gives the protein CASSHRLAGGYEQYF.

The chain is built from TRBV10-3 and TRBJ2-2; D perhaps matches TRBD2 (6 bases). The V gene's germline CDR1 is ENHRY and CDR2 SYGVKD. The CDR3 is 16 amino acids. Trimming took off 4 bases at V and 4 bases at J, with 16 bases between the two ends. The CDR3 DNA is TGTGCCATCAGTGGCCCCGGGGGTTCGGGCACCGGGGAGCTGTTTTTT. It is translated as CAISGPGGSGTGELFF.

CDR3 in amino acids: CSVQAGWGMNTEAFF. The CDR3 DNA is TGCAGCGTTCAAGCGGGATGGGGCATGAACACTGAAGCTTTCTTT. V usage is TRBV29-1 and J usage is TRBJ1-1; a weak D match, TRBD1 (5 bases). CDR3 length: 15 amino acids. Deletions cut 5 bases from V and 0 bases from J, with 16 bases between. CDR1 is SQVTM and CDR2 is ANQGSEA in the germline V gene. The variable domain in full, with the rest retrieved from reference TRBV29-1 and TRBJ1-1, is SAVISQKPSRDICQRGTSLTIQCQVDSQVTMMFWYRQQPGQSLTLIATANQGSEATYESGFVIDKFPISRPNLTFSTLTVSNMSPEDSSIYLCSVQAGWGMNTEAFFGQGTRLTVV.

The chain has TRBV2 and TRBJ2-3, with D possibly being TRBD1 (5 bases). The germline V and J ends were trimmed by 6 bases and 0 bases, with 10 bases remaining between them. Germline values: CDR1 SNHLY, CDR2 FYNNEI. The CDR3 totals 14 residues. The CDR3 DNA follows: TGTGCCAGCAGCCAGGGTACTAGCACAGATACGCAGTATTTT. It encodes CASSQGTSTDTQYF.

This clone has more than one count but fewer than ten. The J gene is TRBJ2-5, the V gene TRBV2, with 7 bases lining up with TRBD2. Germline values: CDR1 SNHLY, CDR2 FYNNEI. Trimming cost V 2 bases and J 5 bases; bases outside gene matches: 5. The CDR3 has 14 residues. The CDR3: CASSENSGQETQYF. The CDR3, as DNA: TGTGCCAGCAGTGAAAATAGCGGGCAGGAGACCCAGTACTTC. The whole variable domain, filled in from reference TRBV2 and TRBJ2-5, reads EPEVTQTPSHQVTQMGQEVILRCVPISNHLYFYWYRQILGQKVEFLVSFYNNEISEKSEIFDDQFSVERPDGSNFTLKIRSTKLEDSAMYFCASSENSGQETQYFGPGTRLLVL.

The J gene is TRBJ2-3, the V gene TRBV30; TRBD2 agrees at 10 bases. V shed 1 base and J 6 bases; nucleotides not matched to a gene: 13. Germline V lookup: CDR1 GTSNPN, CDR2 SVGIG (reference sequence). The CDR3 runs to 17 residues. CDR3 sequence: CAWSGLVAGGAADTQYF. DNA for the CDR3: TGTGCCTGGAGTGGCTTAGTAGCGGGAGGAGCGGCGGATACGCAGTATTTT.

This chain uses TRBV19 with TRBJ1-2; 8 bases are shared with TRBD1. The CDR3 loop spans 14 amino acids. In germline, CDR1 is LNHDA, CDR2 SQIVND (reference sequence). After removal of 6 bases from V and 7 bases from J, the junction contained 10 bases not matched to a gene. CDR3 in amino acids: CASRLTGAAGGYTF. The CDR3 region has the DNA TGTGCCAGTAGGTTGACAGGGGCTGCCGGTGGCTACACCTTC.

The rearrangement links TRBV9 to TRBJ1-1; unclear D gene. Trimming removed 0 bases at V and 0 bases at J, with 6 bases between. The CDR3 sequence is 14 residues long. Per germline, CDR1 SGDLS and CDR2 YYNGEE. CDR3 in amino acids: CASSVGPMNTEAFF. The CDR3 DNA is TGTGCCAGCAGCGTAGGACCTATGAACACTGAAGCTTTCTTT.

V and J are TRBV5-1 and TRBJ2-7; D gene uncertain. The CDR3 totals 14 residues. The ends were cut back, 0 bases at V and 1 base at J, with 8 bases in the middle. Germline V CDR1 and CDR2: SGHRS, YFSETQ. CDR3 DNA: TGCGCCAGCAGCTTGGCCGGTACGTCCTACGAGCAGTACTTC. Its translation: CASSLAGTSYEQYF.

J is TRBJ2-1 and V is TRBV5-1; TRBD2 agrees at 12 bases. CDR3 length equals 19 residues. Germline-derived CDR1 and CDR2 are SGHRS and YFSETQ. The J segment lost 3 bases and the V segment lost 0 bases, leaving 10 bases of the junction unmatched. CDR3 protein: CASSLEPSGRGSYYNEQFF. The CDR3 DNA is TGCGCCAGCAGCTTGGAGCCTAGCGGGAGGGGGAGCTACTACAATGAGCAGTTCTTC.

V gene TRBV5-1 combines with J gene TRBJ2-5; no firm D call. V lost 2 bases, J lost 1 base, and 15 bases lay in between. This CDR3 has 16 amino acids. Germline V gives CDR1 SGHRS, CDR2 YFSETQ. The CDR3 nucleotides are TGCGCCAGCAGCTTCCCCCTTGTAGGGCTCCAAGAGACCCAGTACTTC. The encoded protein is CASSFPLVGLQETQYF.

CDR3 coding DNA: TGCGCCAGCAGCGGACAGGGCACAGATACGCAGTATTTT. Translation: CASSGQGTDTQYF. V usage is TRBV10-1 and J usage is TRBJ2-3; 7 nucleotides line up with TRBD1. V shed 6 bases and J 1 base; nucleotides not matched to a gene: 1. In germline, CDR1 is WNHNN, CDR2 SYGVQD (reference sequence). The CDR3 runs 13 residues.